This T cell receptor (beta chain) is from a study of PD-L1 blockade in urothelial cancer. Overall study context: Of prior chemotherapy regimens, patients had received between 0 and 3. Blood yielded a median of approximately 150,000 T cells per sample.

CDR3 size: 15 residues. From germline, CDR1 is MNHEY and CDR2 SMNVEV (reference sequence). The V end lost 8 bases, the J end lost 2 bases, and 16 bases lay between the germline ends. The number of samples from each patient was between 1 and 8, taken pretreatment and on-treatment. Sequencing was performed with immunoSEQ multiplex PCR; in TCRdb, only in-frame clones are kept and a portion is missing. The repertoire holds 80,000 to 130,000 clones, with about 90% as singletons. This sequence originates from a woman aged 80 or over with urothelial cancer. Sequences were derived from PBMCs, sampled around atezolizumab (anti-PD-L1) treatment. The J gene is TRBJ2-1, the V gene TRBV27; tentative D call: TRBD2 (6 bases). CDR3 sequence reads: CASLGRSSPYNEQFF. Here the CDR3 DNA reads TGTGCCAGCCTTGGGAGGAGTAGCCCCTACAATGAGCAGTTCTTC.